These T cell receptor beta chains were read from a single sample in a study of blood T cell repertoires in COVID-19. This table comes from immunoSEQ multiplex PCR, and its TCRdb copy is limited to in-frame clones, with some not included. This sample has about 180,000 clones, with 70% to 85% found just once. Sequenced sample: PBMCs or T cells enriched from blood (not recorded which). The receptors come from a woman in her forties or fifties who had recovered from COVID-19. CDR3s include the opening cysteine and the closing phenylalanine or tryptophan. D genes are given only for firm matches. A row's size may be missing; if present it is once, few, many or a size class.

J: TRBJ2-7
V: TRBV11-3
size: NA
D: NA
CDR3: CASSLRDSYEQYF
DNA: TGTGCCAGCAGCTTACGCGATTCCTACGAGCAGTACTTC

J: TRBJ2-7
V: TRBV6-5
size: NA
D: TRBD1
CDR3: CASRKDREFHYEQYF
DNA: TGTGCCAGCAGGAAGGACAGGGAATTTCACTACGAGCAGTACTTC

J: TRBJ1-2
V: TRBV6-2/TRBV6-3
size: NA
D: TRBD1
CDR3: CASSYRDRQGYTF
DNA: TGTGCCAGCAGTTACCGGGACAGGCAAGGCTACACCTTC

J: TRBJ1-2
V: TRBV7-2
size: few
D: NA
CDR3: CASSLAAQVYGYTF
DNA: TGTGCCAGCAGCTTAGCGGCACAGGTCTATGGCTACACCTTC

J: TRBJ2-3
V: TRBV10-3
size: NA
D: NA
CDR3: CATAGGGAGGLNTQYF
DNA: TGTGCCACTGCAGGGGGGGGCGCGGGAGGCCTAAATACGCAGTATTTT

J: TRBJ2-1
V: TRBV6-2/TRBV6-3
size: NA
D: NA
CDR3: CASSYLGAYNEQFF
DNA: TGTGCCAGCAGTTACCTAGGGGCCTACAATGAGCAGTTCTTC

J: TRBJ2-7
V: TRBV27
size: few
D: TRBD2
CDR3: CASSLTSGAVYEQYF
DNA: TGTGCCAGCAGTTTAACTAGCGGGGCGGTTTACGAGCAGTACTTC

J: TRBJ1-5
V: TRBV2
size: NA
D: NA
CDR3: CASTETRSNQPQHF
DNA: TGTGCCAGCACCGAAACCAGAAGCAATCAGCCCCAGCATTTT

J: TRBJ1-4
V: TRBV19
size: NA
D: TRBD1
CDR3: CASRRQGASEKLFF
DNA: TGTGCCAGTAGGCGACAGGGGGCAAGTGAAAAACTGTTTTTT

J: TRBJ1-3
V: TRBV6-6
size: NA
D: TRBD1
CDR3: CASSYALQGTGNTIYF
DNA: TGTGCCAGCAGTTACGCCCTACAGGGGACAGGAAACACCATATATTTT

J: TRBJ1-5
V: TRBV19
size: NA
D: TRBD1
CDR3: CASRRTGGAGINQPQHF
DNA: TGTGCCAGTAGAAGGACAGGGGGCGCCGGGATTAATCAGCCCCAGCATTTT

J: TRBJ2-5
V: TRBV7-3
size: NA
D: TRBD2
CDR3: CASSTAGGETQYF
DNA: TGTGCCAGCAGCACCGCGGGAGGGGAGACCCAGTACTTC

J: TRBJ2-3
V: TRBV27
size: NA
D: NA
CDR3: CASSRAGDTQYF
DNA: TGTGCCAGCAGTCGGGCGGGAGATACGCAGTATTTT